The clone carrying this T cell receptor (beta chain) was counted at least ten times. The sample originates from a study of T-cell memory formation after mild COVID-19. TCRdb itself ran the 5' RACE reads through MiXCR, one entry per CDR3 protein. The sample lists approximately 450,000 distinct CDR3 sequences, around a sixth occurring once. V lost 6 bases, J lost 3 bases, and 18 bases lay in between. Germline loops: CDR1 MNHEY, CDR2 SVGEGT. The CDR3 consists of 15 residues. Sequenced sample: PBMCs or a T cell subset sorted from them (not recorded which). The gene calls are TRBV6-2 or TRBV6-3 and TRBJ2-7, with D tentatively TRBD1 (6 bases). The TCR sequence derives from an adult woman who had mild COVID-19 (a few samples of this study predate the infection). Cell type and time point are not known. DNA for the CDR3: TGTGCCAGCAGACTTCCAGGGGTGGCGGTCTACGAGCAGTACTTC. This gives the protein CASRLPGVAVYEQYF.